This TCR beta chain was captured in a study of OX40 agonist ivuxolimab in advanced cancers. Study-wide context: Partial responses occurred in Three dose-escalation patients, one with hepatocellular carcinoma and two with cutaneous melanoma.

Patients had blood sampled at baseline and again on cycle 4 day 1 and cycle 7 day 1. Assay: immunoSEQ multiplex PCR; the TCRdb copy retains only in-frame clones and omits some. The table includes 76,000 or so clones, 65% to 90% detected once. The sequence came from an adult with an advanced solid tumor such as melanoma, head and neck, liver or kidney cancer. The sample in question was CD4+ or CD8+ T cells sorted from blood, obtained in a trial of the OX40 agonist ivuxolimab.

The CDR3 DNA sequence: TGCGCCAGCAGCCAAGCAGGGGGAGCAGGAAACACCATATATTTT. Protein: CASSQAGGAGNTIYF. This rearrangement joins TRBV4-1 to TRBJ1-3; 7 bases match TRBD1. Germline lookup yields CDR1 MGHRA and CDR2 YSYEKL. This CDR3 region has 15 residues. V was clipped by 1 base and J by 4 bases; unmatched bases: 4.